The 15 T cell receptor beta chains presented below share a single source sample, sequenced in a study of T cells in women clearing cervical HPV infection. Sequencing was performed with immunoSEQ multiplex PCR; in TCRdb, only in-frame clones are kept and a portion is missing. The repertoire table contains about 19,000 clones. Sequenced material: blood buffy coat. These receptors were obtained from a woman aged 18 to 75 with a cervical HPV16 infection that either progressed to CIN3+ or cleared (not recorded which).

Points on this clone: The read ends 3 residues shy of where the CDR3 ends; the end is completed using the germline J gene. The chain carries TRBV7-3 and TRBJ2-3; 8 bases align to TRBD2. CDR3 size: 16 residues. Germline V gene lookup returns CDR1 SGHTA and CDR2 FQGTGA. V lost 5 bases and J lost 3; bases outside the gene matches: 10. The CDR3 spells CASSPDGGAPTDTQYF. The sequenced CDR3 bases are TGTGCCAGCAGCCCGGACGGGGGGGCGCCTACAGATACG.

To note about this clone: The CDR3 goes on 3 residues after the read ends, and that part is filled in from the germline J gene. The chain couples TRBV30 to TRBJ1-5, with a weak D call TRBD1 (5 bases). The germline V gene encodes CDR1 GTSNPN and CDR2 SVGIG (reference sequence). The CDR3 extends over 15 amino acids. The part of the CDR3 DNA that was read is TGTGCCTGGAGTGTACGAAAAGGGGTCACAGATCCC. Amino acid sequence: CAWSVRKGVTDP. In full, the CDR3 reads CAWSVRKGVTDPQHF.

Regarding this clone: One end of the junction does not line up with germline, which may come from a read error. The sequenced fragment ends 3 residues before the CDR3 boundary, so the rest is inferred from the germline J gene. The genes are TRBV18 and TRBJ2-7; the D gene is possibly TRBD2 (5 bases). CDR3 length: 14 amino acids. CDR1 KGHSH and CDR2 LQKENI come from the germline V gene. CDR3 bases read: TGTGCCAGCTCCCCACGGACTGATCCCTACGAG. This encodes CASSPRTDPYE. The full CDR3 reads CASSPRTDPYEQYF. Together with reference TRBV18 and TRBJ2-7, the CDR3 gives the full variable domain: NAGVMQNPRHLVRRRGQEARLRCSPMKGHSHVYWYRQLPEEGLKFMVYLQKENIIDESGMPKERFSAEFPKEGPSILRIQQVVRGDSAAYFCASSPRTDPYEQYFGPGTRLTVT.

Turning to this clone: The missing CDR3 end, 3 residues past where the read stops, is filled in from the germline J gene. The chain links TRBV19 to TRBJ1-4, with a tentative D call TRBD1 (5 bases). Per the germline V gene, CDR1 is LNHDA and CDR2 is SQIVND (reference sequence). The CDR3 runs 15 residues. V lost 3 bases, J lost 8 bases, and 16 bases lay in between. The CDR3 DNA, read in part, is TGTGCCAGTAGTATCGGCGGGGGGGTAGGAGAAAAA. It translates to CASSIGGGVGEK. The CDR3 as a whole reads CASSIGGGVGEKLFF.

Regarding this clone: The read finishes 3 residues shy of the CDR3 end, and the germline J gene is used to complete it. The rearrangement joins TRBV29-1 to TRBJ1-4, with a tentative D call TRBD1 (5 bases). From germline, CDR1 is SQVTM and CDR2 ANQGSEA. The CDR3 is made up of 14 amino acids. V was pared by 0 bases and J by 3 bases, with 8 bases between. CDR3 DNA, as far as it was read: TGCAGCGTTGAAGATCCGACAGCTAATGAAAAA. Encoded protein: CSVEDPTANEK. The full CDR3 protein is CSVEDPTANEKLFF.

A word on this clone: An end of the junction differs from the germline gene, which may be a read error. CDR3 amino acids: CASSLQYGFSTDTQYF. The part of the CDR3 DNA that was read is TGTGCCAGCAGCTTGCAGTACGGATTTAGCACGGATACG. The chain is built from TRBV5-4 and TRBJ2-3, with no clear D. The read gets to within 3 residues of the CDR3 end, and the germline J gene fills in the rest. Germline CDR1 is SGHNT and CDR2 is YYREEE (reference sequence). The CDR3 is 16 residues long.

Notes on this clone: Read coverage stops 3 residues before the CDR3 terminus; the germline J gene supplies the remainder. J is TRBJ1-4 and V is TRBV20-1; D is undetermined. This CDR3 has 13 residues. The ends were cut back, 3 bases at V and 3 bases at J, with 8 bases in the middle. In germline, CDR1 is DFQATT, CDR2 SNEGSKA (reference sequence). CDR3 DNA, as far as it was read: TGCAGTGCTAGTTCGGGGTCTAATGAAAAA. This encodes CSASSGSNEK. Given in full, the CDR3 is CSASSGSNEKLFF.

With respect to this clone: A read error may produce the germline difference seen at one junction end. The read gets to within 3 residues of the CDR3 end, and the germline J gene fills in the rest. This sequence joins TRBV6-2 or TRBV6-3 and TRBJ2-2, with D tentatively TRBD2 (6 bases). Germline V CDR1 and CDR2: MNHEY, SVGEGT. The CDR3 contains 16 residues. CDR3 residues: CASSDSRDLLTGELFF. The DNA read from the CDR3 is TGTGCCAGCAGTGACTCGAGGGACTTACTAACCGGGGAG.

Worth noting for this clone: A junction end diverges from the germline sequence, so it may reflect a read error. The read halts 3 residues ahead of the CDR3 end, with the missing end drawn from the germline J gene. The chain links TRBV6-1 to TRBJ1-2; 10 bases align to TRBD1. The CDR3 runs 15 residues. The germline gives CDR1 MNHNS, CDR2 SASEGT. Incomplete CDR3 DNA: TGTGCCAGCAGGGAAGCGGGGACAGGGGACTATGGC. It translates to CASREAGTGDYG. The CDR3 in full is CASREAGTGDYGYTF.

In regard to this clone: With the read ending 3 residues before the CDR3 end, the germline J gene is used to fill in that end. The rearrangement uses TRBV15 and TRBJ2-7, with a weak D call TRBD1 (5 bases). The CDR3 has 16 residues. V lost 3 bases and J lost 2, with 17 bases in between. The V gene's germline CDR1 is LNHNV and CDR2 YYDKDF (reference sequence). CDR3 region: CATSSASWGRPYEQYF. The CDR3 DNA, read in part, is TGTGCCACCAGCAGTGCCTCCTGGGGCCGTCCCTACGAG.

As to this clone: The CDR3 is cut off 3 residues early in the read; its end comes from the germline J gene. The rearrangement uses TRBV6-2 or TRBV6-3 and TRBJ1-1; 7 nucleotides align to TRBD1. Per the germline V gene, CDR1 is MNHEY and CDR2 is SVGEGT. The ends lost 2 bases at V and 5 bases at J; junction bases unmatched: 14. The CDR3 runs 17 residues. The covered CDR3 bases are TGTGCCAGCAGTTACGGGTGGGACAGACCTGGGTATACTGAA. Its protein is CASSYGWDRPGYTE. The CDR3, in full, reads CASSYGWDRPGYTEAFF.

With respect to this clone: The CDR3 extends 3 residues past the end of the read, so its final part is completed from the germline J gene. The rearrangement links TRBV7-2 to TRBJ2-5, with D possibly TRBD1 on 6 matching bases. V lost 5 bases and J 1 base, leaving 11 bases between the germline ends. This CDR3 is built from 14 residues. Germline V gene sequence: CDR1 SGHTA, CDR2 FQGNSA. CDR3 amino acids: CASSVSRGQETQYF. CDR3 bases read: TGTGCCAGCAGCGTATCCAGGGGCCAAGAGACC.

Details on this clone: Coverage ceases 3 residues before the CDR3 finishes, and the germline J gene fills in the end. The V gene is TRBV20-1, the J gene TRBJ2-1; 11 bases line up with TRBD1. The CDR3 is made up of 15 amino acids. Germline values: CDR1 DFQATT, CDR2 SNEGSKA (reference sequence). V lost 6 bases, J lost 8 bases, and 12 bases stayed unmatched. Incomplete CDR3 DNA: TGCAGTGCCTCAAAGGGGACAGGGGGGTCGGATGAG. It encodes CSASKGTGGSDE. The full-length CDR3 reads as CSASKGTGGSDEQFF.

As to this clone: The DNA ends 3 residues before the CDR3 does, and the rest of the CDR3 is filled in from the germline J gene. V and J are TRBV18 and TRBJ1-2; tentatively, D is TRBD1 (5 bases). This CDR3 region has 15 residues. CDR1 KGHSH and CDR2 LQKENI come from the germline V gene. CDR3 sequence: CASSPQRGDYNDYTF. CDR3 DNA (partial): TGTGCCAGCTCACCACAGCGGGGGGACTACAATGAC.

Worth noting for this clone: From the germline J gene comes the end of the CDR3, since the read stops 3 residues before it. The V gene is TRBV5-1, the J gene TRBJ2-1; 8 nucleotides agree with TRBD2. The CDR3 has 15 residues. The germline V gene has CDR1 SGHRS and CDR2 YFSETQ. V gave up 3 bases and J gave up 5 bases; unmatched junction bases: 7. The CDR3 reads CASSSGTRSDNEQFF. The CDR3 DNA, read in part, is TGCGCCAGCAGCTCCGGGACTAGGAGCGACAATGAG.